One T cell receptor (beta chain) is described in this entry. Only in-frame clones appear in the TCRdb table, and some are missing; sequencing was by immunoSEQ multiplex PCR. This table holds 55,000 to 70,000 clones, 94% found once. A roughly 0.45-1 mL peripheral blood aliquot was taken intraoperatively from four of eight donors. These data are taken from a study of human thymus T cells. CDR3 size: 16 residues. V gave up 0 bases and J gave up 3 bases; unmatched junction bases: 4. The germline gives CDR1 MGHRA, CDR2 YSYEKL. The receptor's source is a boy less than two years old with a congenital heart defect but otherwise immunologically healthy. The chain has TRBV4-1 and TRBJ2-4, with TRBD1 matching over 8 bases. What was sequenced was blood. The CDR3 DNA follows: TGCGCCAGCAGCCAAGATTTTGGGACAGGCAAAAACATTCAGTACTTC. This translates into CASSQDFGTGKNIQYF.